This TCR beta chain stems from a study of cytomegalovirus exposure and HLA in healthy donors. Study-level points and caveats: It was taken for granted in presence/absence analyses that sequencing depth across donors was roughly uniform.

In the case of this clone: Its antigen is unidentified.

The V and J ends lost 5 bases and 0 bases, in that order; junction bases with no gene match: 5. The CDR3 extends over 15 amino acids. The germline V gene encodes CDR1 MNHEY and CDR2 SVGAGI. The PCR was carried out with 60 Vbeta primers and 13 Jbeta primers. Libraries were prepared by immunoSEQ multiplex PCR; TCRdb keeps only in-frame clonotypes and omits some of them. The table lists about 190,000 clones, about four fifths of them singletons. This TCR came from a woman in her twenties or thirties in good health and CMV-seropositive. The sequencing sample was made of PBMCs. The chain carries TRBV6-5 and TRBJ2-3, with 7 bases matching TRBD2. CDR3 in DNA: TGTGCCAGCAGTATCCTAGCGGAGAGCACAGATACGCAGTATTTT. It is translated as CASSILAESTDTQYF.